This is a list of T cell receptor beta chains from one sample in a study of blood T cell repertoires in COVID-19. Profiled with immunoSEQ multiplex PCR; TCRdb holds only in-frame clones, not every one. The sample carries 300,000 to 400,000 clones, about 91% recorded once. The sample consisted of peripheral blood. The receptors were gathered from a man aged 25 to 40 with COVID-19, enrolled during active disease. Each CDR3 is given with its conserved first and last residue. The order of the fields is clone size, D gene, V gene, J gene, CDR3 DNA, CDR3 protein. A D gene is named only where the DNA matches it firmly. Not all rows give a size; the values are once, few, many and, for expanded clones, a class.

clone_size: -; d_call: TRBD1; v_call: TRBV10-3; j_call: TRBJ1-3; cdr3_nt: TGTGCCATCAGACAGGGGGCTAGCTCTGGAAACACCATATATTTT; cdr3_aa: CAIRQGASSGNTIYF
clone_size: -; d_call: TRBD2; v_call: TRBV9; j_call: TRBJ2-3; cdr3_nt: TGTGCCAGCAGCGTCGGACTAGCGGGAGGGCCAGATACGCAGTATTTT; cdr3_aa: CASSVGLAGGPDTQYF
clone_size: once; d_call: TRBD1; v_call: TRBV4-2; j_call: TRBJ1-2; cdr3_nt: TGTGCCAGCAGCCAACCCCCCTGGGACAGGGCTTCCTATGGCTACACCTTC; cdr3_aa: CASSQPPWDRASYGYTF
clone_size: -; d_call: -; v_call: TRBV21-1; j_call: TRBJ2-5; cdr3_nt: TGTGCCAGCAACCAACCCCCGGGTGGGGGGGAGACCCAGTACTTC; cdr3_aa: CASNQPPGGGETQYF
clone_size: -; d_call: TRBD1; v_call: TRBV6-5; j_call: TRBJ2-7; cdr3_nt: TGTGCCAGCAGCTTCGTGGGGACAGGGGCCTACGAGCAGTACTTC; cdr3_aa: CASSFVGTGAYEQYF
clone_size: once; d_call: TRBD2; v_call: TRBV28; j_call: TRBJ2-1; cdr3_nt: TGTGCCAGCAGTTCCCGGGTAGCGGGAATGTCCTACAATGAGCAGTTCTTC; cdr3_aa: CASSSRVAGMSYNEQFF
clone_size: few; d_call: -; v_call: TRBV3-1/TRBV3-2; j_call: TRBJ2-2; cdr3_nt: TGTGCCAGCACCCCTTGGGCCCTGAACACCGGGGAGCTGTTTTTT; cdr3_aa: CASTPWALNTGELFF
clone_size: -; d_call: -; v_call: TRBV3-1/TRBV3-2; j_call: TRBJ2-1; cdr3_nt: TGTGCCAGCAGCCAAGAATATGACAGGCTGGACTACAATGAGCAGTTCTTC; cdr3_aa: CASSQEYDRLDYNEQFF
clone_size: -; d_call: -; v_call: TRBV27; j_call: TRBJ1-6; cdr3_nt: TGTGCCAGCGGTCTAGGTGGAAATTCACCCCTCCACTTT; cdr3_aa: CASGLGGNSPLHF
clone_size: -; d_call: TRBD1; v_call: TRBV7-9; j_call: TRBJ1-4; cdr3_nt: TGTGCCAGCAGTCAGTACGCCGGGACAGTGAGTGAAAAACTGTTTTTT; cdr3_aa: CASSQYAGTVSEKLFF
clone_size: -; d_call: TRBD1; v_call: TRBV11-2; j_call: TRBJ1-4; cdr3_nt: TGTGCCAGCAGCTTGGGACAGGGGAGTGAAAAACTGTTTTTT; cdr3_aa: CASSLGQGSEKLFF
clone_size: -; d_call: -; v_call: TRBV9; j_call: TRBJ1-3; cdr3_nt: TGTGCCAGCAGCTTCCGACCCAATCCCCCGGAGGGTCACTCTGGAAACACCATATATTTT; cdr3_aa: CASSFRPNPPEGHSGNTIYF
clone_size: -; d_call: TRBD1; v_call: TRBV19; j_call: TRBJ1-5; cdr3_nt: TGTGCCAGTAGTATAGGACAGGGTTATCAGCCCCAGCATTTT; cdr3_aa: CASSIGQGYQPQHF
clone_size: -; d_call: TRBD1; v_call: TRBV2; j_call: TRBJ1-5; cdr3_nt: TGTGCCAGCAGAGGGACAGGGGTGCAGCCCCAGCATTTT; cdr3_aa: CASRGTGVQPQHF
clone_size: -; d_call: -; v_call: TRBV5-5; j_call: TRBJ1-2; cdr3_nt: TGTGCCAGCAGGGCGGCCCCTCTGCGGGGCAGGGTTGGTGGCTACACCTTC; cdr3_aa: CASRAAPLRGRVGGYTF
clone_size: -; d_call: TRBD2; v_call: TRBV5-1; j_call: TRBJ2-2; cdr3_nt: TGCGCCAGCAGCCCCCCAGCGGGACTAGAATCCGGGGAGCTGTTTTTT; cdr3_aa: CASSPPAGLESGELFF
clone_size: -; d_call: TRBD2; v_call: TRBV27; j_call: TRBJ2-3; cdr3_nt: TGTGCCAGCAGTCCCGGACTAGCGGGAGGGCCAGATACGCAGTATTTT; cdr3_aa: CASSPGLAGGPDTQYF
clone_size: -; d_call: -; v_call: TRBV9; j_call: TRBJ1-1; cdr3_nt: TGTGCCAGCAGCGTAGTCCCCGGGGGGGGGAACACTGAAGCTTTCTTT; cdr3_aa: CASSVVPGGGNTEAFF
clone_size: -; d_call: TRBD1; v_call: TRBV4-2; j_call: TRBJ2-3; cdr3_nt: TGTGCCAGCAGCCAGGCGGGTAGATGGGACAGGGCGGGGACAGATACGCAGTATTTT; cdr3_aa: CASSQAGRWDRAGTDTQYF
clone_size: -; d_call: -; v_call: TRBV5-8; j_call: TRBJ1-2; cdr3_nt: TGTGCCAGCAGCCCCTCGGTTGGTTCCGATGGCTACACCTTC; cdr3_aa: CASSPSVGSDGYTF
clone_size: -; d_call: TRBD1; v_call: TRBV27; j_call: TRBJ1-1; cdr3_nt: TGTGCCAGCAGTTCCCCGACAGGGGAGAACACTGAAGCTTTCTTT; cdr3_aa: CASSSPTGENTEAFF
clone_size: once; d_call: TRBD1; v_call: TRBV4-2; j_call: TRBJ1-1; cdr3_nt: TGTGCCAGCAGCCAAGATCAGGGACAGGGTGTCGCTGAAGCTTTCTTT; cdr3_aa: CASSQDQGQGVAEAFF
clone_size: -; d_call: -; v_call: TRBV3-1/TRBV3-2; j_call: TRBJ2-1; cdr3_nt: TGTGCCAGCAGCCCGCCACAGGGCGGGAGAGCGGATGAGCAGTTCTTC; cdr3_aa: CASSPPQGGRADEQFF
clone_size: -; d_call: -; v_call: TRBV10-3; j_call: TRBJ2-7; cdr3_nt: TGTGCCATCAGTGAGTCAGTAGGGGGTGGGGTCTTCTACGAGCAGTACTTC; cdr3_aa: CAISESVGGGVFYEQYF
clone_size: few; d_call: -; v_call: TRBV3-1/TRBV3-2; j_call: TRBJ2-3; cdr3_nt: TGTGCCAGCAGCCAAGCGGGGGTGGGCACAGATACGCAGTATTTT; cdr3_aa: CASSQAGVGTDTQYF
clone_size: -; d_call: TRBD2; v_call: TRBV5-4; j_call: TRBJ2-1; cdr3_nt: TGTGCCAGCAGCTTGGGTCTAGCGGGGTCCTACAATGAGCAGTTCTTC; cdr3_aa: CASSLGLAGSYNEQFF
clone_size: once; d_call: TRBD1; v_call: TRBV6-1; j_call: TRBJ2-1; cdr3_nt: TGTGCCAGCAGTGAAAACCCGGGACAGGGATTCAATGAGCAGTTCTTC; cdr3_aa: CASSENPGQGFNEQFF
clone_size: -; d_call: TRBD1; v_call: TRBV29-1; j_call: TRBJ1-4; cdr3_nt: TGCAGCGTCCGGACAGGGGTGGGTGAAAAACTGTTTTTT; cdr3_aa: CSVRTGVGEKLFF
clone_size: -; d_call: -; v_call: TRBV4-1; j_call: TRBJ1-1; cdr3_nt: TGCGCCAGCAGCCAAGTGGTTAGCCCTGAAGCTTTCTTT; cdr3_aa: CASSQVVSPEAFF
clone_size: -; d_call: -; v_call: TRBV3-1/TRBV3-2; j_call: TRBJ1-2; cdr3_nt: TGTGCCAGCAGCCAAGCAGGGTATGGCTACACCTTC; cdr3_aa: CASSQAGYGYTF
clone_size: -; d_call: TRBD1; v_call: TRBV19; j_call: TRBJ1-1; cdr3_nt: TGTGCCAGTAGTATCAGGCAGGGGGCATTGTACACTGAAGCTTTCTTT; cdr3_aa: CASSIRQGALYTEAFF
clone_size: -; d_call: -; v_call: TRBV30; j_call: TRBJ2-7; cdr3_nt: TGTGCCTGGAGTGATCAGGGGAGAGAGCAGTACTTC; cdr3_aa: CAWSDQGREQYF
clone_size: -; d_call: TRBD1; v_call: TRBV5-4; j_call: TRBJ2-1; cdr3_nt: TGTGCCACCCAGCCTCGGACAGGGTTGTACAATGAGCAGTTCTTC; cdr3_aa: CATQPRTGLYNEQFF